This T cell receptor beta chain was sequenced for a study of T cells after yellow fever vaccination. One entry per CDR3 protein results from TCRdb running MiXCR on the 5' RACE reads. The sample consists of under 550,000 distinct CDR3 sequences, 21% of them appearing once. Between the trimmed V and J ends, which lost 5 bases and 9 bases, there was a span of 9 bases. The CDR3 loop spans 11 amino acids. Germline V gene data show CDR1 as SGHRS and CDR2 as YFSETQ. The sample was PBMCs, taken approximately 20 days after the first yellow fever vaccination. The V call is TRBV5-1, the J call TRBJ2-1, with D tentatively TRBD2 (5 bases). This sequence was found in a man between 18 and 35 years old who received the YFV17D yellow fever vaccine. The CDR3 DNA is TGCGCCAGCAGGGGAGAGGGTGAGCAGTTCTTC. The encoded protein is CASRGEGEQFF.